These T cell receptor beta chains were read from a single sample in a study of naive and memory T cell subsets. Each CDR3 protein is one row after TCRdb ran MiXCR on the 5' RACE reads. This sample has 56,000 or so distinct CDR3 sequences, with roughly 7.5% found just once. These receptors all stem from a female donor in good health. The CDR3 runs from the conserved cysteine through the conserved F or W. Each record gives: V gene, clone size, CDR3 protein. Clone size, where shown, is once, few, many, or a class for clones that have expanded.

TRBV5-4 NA CAIFSGGTDTQYF
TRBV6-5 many CASRPVWDSNSGNTIYF
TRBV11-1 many CASSPLADSYNEQFF
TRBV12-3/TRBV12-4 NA CASSPGANTGELFF
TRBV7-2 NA CASSLRMTGTDTQYF
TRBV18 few CASSPLVRDEQYF
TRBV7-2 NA CASSWNTGELFF
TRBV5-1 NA CASSLNKGSLTDTQYF
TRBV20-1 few CSALRGGPRTDTQYF
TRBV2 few CASSDVSIWTQYF
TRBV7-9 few CASSYTSGEGPRYNEQFF
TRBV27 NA CASSPPRGETPNEQFF
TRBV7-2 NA CASSWSEGNEQFF
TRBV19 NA CASREQVYNSPLHF
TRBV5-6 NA CASSFYSGNQPQHF
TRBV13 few CASSLVETQYF
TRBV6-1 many CASSEALPEQYF
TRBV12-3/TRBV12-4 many CASSLGPGGNTIYF
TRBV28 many CASSLAGGYDPEQFF
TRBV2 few CASSEQGANYGYTF
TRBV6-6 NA CASSYSGVTGANVLTF
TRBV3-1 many CASSFQGAGTEAFF
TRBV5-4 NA CASSQPTGSGVNSPLHF
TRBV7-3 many CASSLIPSRGGADTQYF
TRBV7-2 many CASSIQRNSPLHF